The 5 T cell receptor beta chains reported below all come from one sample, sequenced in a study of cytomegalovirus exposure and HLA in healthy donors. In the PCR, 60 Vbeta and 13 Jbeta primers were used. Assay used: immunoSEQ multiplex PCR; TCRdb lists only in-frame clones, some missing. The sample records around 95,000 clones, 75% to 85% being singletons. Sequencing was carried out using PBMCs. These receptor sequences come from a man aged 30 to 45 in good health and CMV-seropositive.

The CDR3 DNA sequence: TGTGCCAGCAGCCAAGTGGCAGGGGCGGCTGAAGCTTTCTTT. Residues: CASSQVAGAAEAFF. The chain is built from TRBV14 and TRBJ1-1; the D gene is possibly TRBD1 (6 bases). CDR1 is SGHDN and CDR2 is FVKESK in the germline V gene. V dropped 1 base and J dropped 6 bases, with 12 bases sitting between them. The CDR3 runs 14 residues.

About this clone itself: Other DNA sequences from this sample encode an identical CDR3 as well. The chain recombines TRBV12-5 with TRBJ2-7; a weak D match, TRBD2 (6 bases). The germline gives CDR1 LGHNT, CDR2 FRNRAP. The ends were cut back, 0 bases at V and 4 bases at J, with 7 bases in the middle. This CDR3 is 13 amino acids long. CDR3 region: CASGLVGGYEQYF. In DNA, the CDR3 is TGTGCTAGTGGTTTGGTCGGGGGATACGAGCAGTACTTC.

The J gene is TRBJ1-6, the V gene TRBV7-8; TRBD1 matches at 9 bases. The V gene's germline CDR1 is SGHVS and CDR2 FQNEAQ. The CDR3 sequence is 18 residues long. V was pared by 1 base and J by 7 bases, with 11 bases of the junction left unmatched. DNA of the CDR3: TGTGCCAGCAGCTTAGGCGGGACAGGGTCATTCCTGAATTCACCCCTCCACTTT. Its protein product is CASSLGGTGSFLNSPLHF. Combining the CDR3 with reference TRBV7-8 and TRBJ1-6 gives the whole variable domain GAGVSQSPRYKVAKRGQDVALRCDPISGHVSLFWYQQALGQGPEFLTYFQNEAQLDKSGLPSDRFFAERPEGSVSTLKIQRTQQEDSAVYLCASSLGGTGSFLNSPLHFGNGTRLTVT.

For the CDR3, the DNA is TGTGCCACGGATCGGGGTGGGGGGGGCGGGAACGAGCAGTACTTC. Its translation: CATDRGGGGGNEQYF. V is TRBV6-5 and J is TRBJ2-7; weak D call: TRBD2 (7 bases). This CDR3 is built from 15 residues. Trimming took off 10 bases at V and 5 bases at J, with 24 bases between the two ends. Germline CDR1 and CDR2: MNHEY and SVGAGI.

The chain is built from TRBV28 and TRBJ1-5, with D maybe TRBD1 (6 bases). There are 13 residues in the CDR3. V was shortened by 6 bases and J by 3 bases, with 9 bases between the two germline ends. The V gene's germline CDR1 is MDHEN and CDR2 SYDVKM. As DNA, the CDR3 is TGTGCCAGCAGAAGACAGGACAATCAGCCCCAGCATTTT. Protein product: CASRRQDNQPQHF.